This TCR beta chain was captured by sequencing in a study of siplizumab effects on memory and regulatory T cells. Study-wide results and caveats: Of the proliferating CD4+ or CD8+ clones, roughly 75-97% lacked a naive or memory phenotype that could be assigned.

The study assayed 90,000 to 100,000 TCR templates per sample. Method: immunoSEQ multiplex PCR; TCRdb's copy keeps in-frame clones and lacks some. This table has 85,000 to 120,000 clones, around nine tenths appearing once. As concerns this clone: What it binds is unknown.

This receptor was identified in a human donor in good health. The specimen sequenced was CD4+ T cells sorted from blood.

CDR3 sequence reads: CASSRDQGAGNTIYF. CDR3 coding DNA: TGTGCCAGCAGTAGGGACCAGGGAGCTGGAAACACCATATATTTT. The rearrangement links TRBV6-5 to TRBJ1-3; D is perhaps TRBD1 (5 bases). V lost 5 bases, J lost 2 bases, and 13 bases lay in between. Germline-derived CDR1 and CDR2 are MNHEY and SVGAGI. CDR3 length: 15 amino acids.